A single sample gave rise to the 7 T cell receptor beta chains below, sequenced in a study of persistence of HIV-infected CD4 T cells. The stimulus was lysate of CMV-infected fibroblasts, around 10 ug/mL. Memory cells lacking CD40L and CD69 with high CD45RO were sorted. Their antigens remain unidentified. Sequencing used immunoSEQ version 4 in survey mode. Clones were sequenced by immunoSEQ multiplex PCR, and TCRdb holds only the in-frame ones, with some missing. Among around 35,000 clones listed, around 80% were seen once. Sample: CD4+ T cells sorted from PBMCs after roughly 18-hour stimulation, taken from a patient who received antiretroviral therapy. The receptors shown here come from an adult man with HIV who was CMV-seropositive.

The chain joins TRBV5-8 to TRBJ1-4; a possible D gene is TRBD1 (5 bases). There are 14 residues in the CDR3. In germline, CDR1 is SGHTS, CDR2 YDEGEE. V lost 0 bases to trimming and J lost 5 bases, with 8 bases between them. CDR3 loop: CASSLGQLNEKLFF. CDR3 in DNA: TGTGCCAGCAGCTTGGGACAGCTGAATGAAAAACTGTTTTTT.

The rearrangement links TRBV2 to TRBJ2-3; D might be TRBD2 (7 bases). The CDR3 has 15 amino acids. The germline V gene has CDR1 SNHLY and CDR2 FYNNEI. The V gene lost 2 bases and the J gene lost 7 bases, with 16 bases spanning the gap. The CDR3 DNA reads TGTGCCAGCAGTGAACTGGGCGGGGGCAGGAATACGCAGTATTTT. Translation gives CASSELGGGRNTQYF.

V is TRBV5-1 and J is TRBJ1-2; D remains unclear. The CDR3 contains 14 residues. Germline CDR1 is SGHRS and CDR2 is YFSETQ. Trimming removed 0 bases from V and 8 bases from J, with 14 bases in between. CDR3 protein: CASSLGTLPAGYTF. CDR3 DNA: TGCGCCAGCAGCTTGGGTACACTCCCTGCAGGCTACACCTTC.

The chain links TRBV10-3 to TRBJ1-3; 9 bases are shared with TRBD1. The V gene's germline CDR1 is ENHRY and CDR2 SYGVKD. Trimming cost V 3 bases and J 4 bases; bases outside gene matches: 4. The CDR3 spans 15 residues. The CDR3 loop is CAISDPGQGGNTIYF. DNA of the CDR3: TGTGCCATCAGTGACCCGGGACAGGGAGGAAACACCATATATTTT.

The count of this clone is one. The gene calls are TRBV4-1 and TRBJ1-2; TRBD1 might be the D (5 bases). Germline-derived CDR1 and CDR2 are MGHRA and YSYEKL. With 2 bases removed from V and 4 bases from J, the gap between germline ends came to 8 bases. CDR3 length equals 13 residues. The CDR3 DNA sequence: TGCGCCAGCAGCCAAAGGGGACCCTATGGCTACACCTTC. Protein: CASSQRGPYGYTF.

As regards this clone: Other nucleotide sequences from this sample produce the same CDR3. The chain links TRBV27 to TRBJ1-6; D possibly corresponds to TRBD1 (5 bases). Per the germline V gene, CDR1 is MNHEY and CDR2 is SMNVEV (reference sequence). Trimming stripped 6 bases from V and 3 bases from J, with 9 bases between. The CDR3 length is 14 residues. The CDR3 loop is CASRGDSYNSPLHF. DNA of the CDR3: TGTGCCAGCAGGGGCGACAGCTATAATTCACCCCTCCACTTT.

The chain joins TRBV29-1 to TRBJ1-2; perhaps TRBD1 as D (5 bases). The CDR3 totals 12 residues. The V gene's germline CDR1 is SQVTM and CDR2 ANQGSEA. Trimming cost V 4 bases and J 3 bases, with 9 bases left between them. The CDR3 loop is CSVGTSDYGYTF. DNA of the CDR3: TGCAGCGTTGGGACATCAGACTATGGCTACACCTTC.